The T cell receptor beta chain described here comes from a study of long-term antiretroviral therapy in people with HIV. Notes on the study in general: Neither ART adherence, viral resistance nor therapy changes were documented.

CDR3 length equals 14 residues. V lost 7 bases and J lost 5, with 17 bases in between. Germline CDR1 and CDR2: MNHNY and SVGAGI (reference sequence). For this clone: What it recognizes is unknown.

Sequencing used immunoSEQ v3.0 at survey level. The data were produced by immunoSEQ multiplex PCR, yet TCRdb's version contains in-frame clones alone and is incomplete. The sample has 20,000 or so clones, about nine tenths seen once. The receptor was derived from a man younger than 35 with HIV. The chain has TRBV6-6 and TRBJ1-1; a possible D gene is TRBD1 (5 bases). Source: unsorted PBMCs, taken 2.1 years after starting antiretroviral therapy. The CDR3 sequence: CASTHRGPGTEAFF. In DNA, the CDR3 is TGTGCCAGCACCCACCGGGGCCCGGGGACTGAAGCTTTCTTT.